Below, 14 T cell receptor beta chains from the same sample are listed, as sequenced in a study of monozygotic twins with inflammatory bowel disease (dated by TCRdb to between 2018 and 2021). To prepare the library, 5' RACE was applied. Sequencing took place on an Illumina HiSeq 2500. After the reads were reprocessed by TCRdb, one entry was made per CDR3 protein sequence, with no DNA. The sample has fewer than 550,000 distinct CDR3 sequences on record. The top ten constitute approximately 2.3% of the sample. The specimen sequenced was blood. The receptor source for this set is a human donor with ulcerative colitis or Crohn's disease, or a healthy co-twin of an affected twin (not recorded which).

V and J are TRBV20-1 and TRBJ2-3; no DNA is available, so the TRBD2 call from TCRdb remains unchecked. The germline V gene has CDR1 DFQATT and CDR2 SNEGSKA (reference sequence). The CDR3 spans 14 residues. The CDR3: CSARLRGGRYTQYF.

This chain uses TRBV27 with TRBJ2-7; TCRdb picks TRBD1, but there is no DNA to check that call. CDR3 size: 14 residues. Germline V gene lookup returns CDR1 MNHEY and CDR2 SMNVEV (reference sequence). Here the CDR3 reads CASSLYRGMYEQYF.

The V call is TRBV7-7, the J call TRBJ2-2; TCRdb outputs TRBD1, but without DNA this stays unchecked. Germline lookup yields CDR1 SSHAT and CDR2 FNYEAQ (reference sequence). The CDR3 loop spans 13 amino acids. CDR3: CASSSDRSGELFF.

The chain joins TRBV7-2 to TRBJ2-1; TCRdb outputs TRBD1, but without DNA this stays unchecked. Germline CDR1 SGHTA, CDR2 FQGNSA. The CDR3 has 14 amino acids. CDR3 sequence reads: CASSLVGVDNEQFF.

The chain has TRBV4-3 and TRBJ2-7. The CDR3 runs 14 residues. Germline V CDR1 and CDR2: LGHNA, YSLEER. The CDR3 sequence is CASSQAQGPYEQYF.

This sequence joins TRBV20-1 and TRBJ2-7; TCRdb's assignment of TRBD1 cannot be checked, as there is no DNA. Germline V gene data show CDR1 as DFQATT and CDR2 as SNEGSKA (reference sequence). This CDR3 comprises 14 residues. The CDR3 region is CSASSQGSGYEQYF.

This chain connects TRBV7-3 to TRBJ2-1. CDR1 and CDR2 from the germline V gene are SGHTA and FQGTGA. The CDR3 runs 15 residues. The CDR3 spells CASSPSGFSYNEQFF. Full variable domain (missing parts from reference TRBV7-3 and TRBJ2-1): GAGVSQTPSNKVTEKGKYVELRCDPISGHTALYWYRQSLGQGPEFLIYFQGTGAADDSGLPNDRFFAVRPEGSVSTLKIQRTERGDSAVYLCASSPSGFSYNEQFFGPGTRLTVL.

The V and J genes are TRBV29-1 and TRBJ1-1. This CDR3 contains 15 residues. Per the germline V gene, CDR1 is SQVTM and CDR2 is ANQGSEA. The CDR3 is CSVAFREGLNTEAFF.

The gene calls are TRBV7-9 and TRBJ2-1. Germline lookup yields CDR1 SEHNR and CDR2 FQNEAQ (reference sequence). This CDR3 contains 14 residues. The CDR3 region is CASTYASSYNEQFF.

The rearrangement links TRBV7-9 to TRBJ2-5; TCRdb designates TRBD2, a call that cannot be tested without DNA. The CDR3 length is 15 residues. Germline values: CDR1 SEHNR, CDR2 FQNEAQ (reference sequence). CDR3 sequence: CASRSSGPPQETQYF.

V and J are TRBV9 and TRBJ1-1; TCRdb's D gene call, TRBD1, goes unchecked for lack of DNA. The germline V gene has CDR1 SGDLS and CDR2 YYNGEE. The CDR3 totals 15 residues. The CDR3 protein is CASSVEGQGATEAFF.

The rearrangement joins TRBV7-9 to TRBJ2-7; lacking DNA, the TRBD2 call made by TCRdb goes unchecked. Looked up from germline, CDR1 is SEHNR and CDR2 is FQNEAQ (reference sequence). The CDR3 extends over 15 amino acids. CDR3 in amino acids: CASSLVAGGPVEQYF.

This chain connects TRBV20-1 to TRBJ1-6; the TCRdb call, TRBD1, lacks DNA for checking. Per germline, CDR1 DFQATT and CDR2 SNEGSKA (reference sequence). CDR3 size: 14 residues. CDR3 region: CSAAETGGNSPLHF.

This CDR3 is CASSLGDPGPTDTQYF. The gene calls are TRBV7-9 and TRBJ2-3; TCRdb returns TRBD2, unconfirmable since there is no DNA. The CDR3 totals 16 residues. CDR1 and CDR2 (germline): SEHNR, FQNEAQ (reference sequence).